This is a list of T cell receptor beta chains from one sample in a study of cytomegalovirus exposure and HLA in healthy donors. Assay: immunoSEQ multiplex PCR; the TCRdb copy retains only in-frame clones and omits some. Counted here are more than 100,000 clones, roughly four fifths occurring once; the ten biggest clones make up roughly 3.1%. Specimen: PBMCs. The receptors come from a woman aged 25 to 39 in good health and CMV-seropositive. CDR3s include the opening cysteine and the closing phenylalanine or tryptophan. The D gene is left open where the match is weak. Size values are once, few and many counts, or a class for expanded clones, and some rows have none.

>.|TRBJ1-1|TRBV28|.
CASTQRRLLLGKNTEAFF
TGTGCCAGCACCCAACGACGACTATTATTAGGAAAGAACACTGAAGCTTTCTTT
>.|TRBJ2-1|TRBV21-1|.
CASSARQGAPPVEYEQFF
TGTGCCAGCAGCGCCCGACAGGGGGCGCCCCCTGTTGAGTATGAGCAGTTCTTC
>few|TRBJ1-4|TRBV4-2|.
CASSPLAFNEKLFF
TGTGCCAGCAGCCCGTTGGCCTTTAATGAAAAACTGTTTTTT
>.|TRBJ2-7|TRBV7-9|TRBD1
CASSPPRQGQFYEQYF
TGTGCCAGCAGTCCCCCCAGACAGGGACAGTTCTACGAGCAGTACTTC
>.|TRBJ2-1|TRBV12-5|TRBD2
CASGLVIRGGHNEQFF
TGTGCTAGTGGTTTGGTAATTCGGGGGGGGCACAATGAGCAGTTCTTC
>.|TRBJ2-3|TRBV5-4|.
CASSSKFKSTDTQYF
TGTGCCAGCAGCTCCAAATTCAAAAGCACAGATACGCAGTATTTT
>.|TRBJ1-1|TRBV10-3|.
CATAKGGVGNTEAFF
TGTGCCACCGCGAAAGGGGGGGTGGGGAACACTGAAGCTTTCTTT
>.|TRBJ2-1|TRBV29-1|TRBD2
CSTYGWGAGAGGNEQFF
TGCAGCACCTACGGGTGGGGAGCGGGGGCCGGGGGCAATGAGCAGTTCTTC
>.|TRBJ1-2|TRBV28|.
CASSLFGGYTF
TGTGCCAGCAGTTTATTCGGGGGCTACACCTTC
>few|TRBJ2-1|TRBV5-1|TRBD2
CASSLAGGQYNEQFF
TGCGCCAGCAGCTTAGCGGGGGGGCAATACAATGAGCAGTTCTTC
>.|TRBJ2-7|TRBV7-9|.
CASSLVSRVDNEQYF
TGTGCCAGCAGCTTAGTGTCCAGGGTAGATAACGAGCAGTACTTC
>few|TRBJ1-1|TRBV9|TRBD1
CASSTSGTGLTEAFF
TGTGCCAGCAGCACTTCCGGGACAGGGTTAACTGAAGCTTTCTTT
>.|TRBJ2-5|TRBV7-9|TRBD1
CASSSTGSETQYF
TGTGCCAGCAGCTCGACAGGGTCTGAGACCCAGTACTTC
>.|TRBJ1-1|TRBV5-6|TRBD1
CASSFRDRGPAEAFF
TGTGCCAGCAGCTTCAGAGACAGGGGGCCCGCTGAAGCTTTCTTT
>.|TRBJ2-3|TRBV7-3|.
CASSLSVRGTDTQYF
TGTGCCAGCAGCTTATCTGTTAGGGGTACAGATACGCAGTATTTT
>.|TRBJ2-7|TRBV2|.
CASSGEVWRPYEQYF
TGTGCCAGCAGTGGGGAGGTCTGGAGGCCCTACGAGCAGTACTTC
>.|TRBJ2-3|TRBV18|.
CASSRRGSSTDTQYF
TGTGCCAGCTCACGGAGGGGTTCTAGCACAGATACGCAGTATTTT
>.|TRBJ2-3|TRBV4-2|TRBD2
CASSQGGLAGGGDTQYF
TGTGCCAGCAGCCAAGGGGGCCTAGCGGGGGGAGGGGATACGCAGTATTTT
>few|TRBJ1-6|TRBV28|TRBD1
CASSLPFTRQGGTPLHF
TGTGCCAGCAGTTTGCCCTTCACCCGACAGGGGGGTACACCCCTCCACTTT
>.|TRBJ2-1|TRBV5-4|TRBD2
CASSLSGGADEQFF
TGTGCCAGCAGCCTCAGCGGGGGGGCCGATGAGCAGTTCTTC
>.|TRBJ2-7|TRBV15|.
CATSRDEFYEQYF
TGTGCCACCAGCAGAGATGAGTTCTACGAGCAGTACTTC
>.|TRBJ1-1|TRBV5-1|TRBD1
CASSPRTGVTEAFF
TGCGCCAGCAGCCCACGGACAGGGGTAACTGAAGCTTTCTTT
>.|TRBJ2-1|TRBV6-5|TRBD1
CASRNRGVGEQFF
TGTGCCAGCAGAAACAGGGGAGTAGGGGAGCAGTTCTTC
>.|TRBJ1-2|TRBV7-9|.
CASSQLGEEGRAAF
TGTGCCAGCAGCCAACTCGGGGAGGAAGGCAGGGCGGCCTTC
>.|TRBJ1-1|TRBV6-5|TRBD1
CASSYLRDRATEAFF
TGTGCCAGCAGTTACCTCCGGGACAGGGCCACTGAAGCTTTCTTT
>.|TRBJ2-7|TRBV18|.
CASSPETGSYEQYF
TGTGCCAGCTCCCCCGAGACAGGTTCCTACGAGCAGTACTTC
>.|TRBJ2-3|TRBV27|.
CASSSATVADTQYF
TGTGCCAGCAGTTCCGCGACAGTAGCCGATACGCAGTATTTT
>.|TRBJ2-6|TRBV6-5|.
CASSPGISRANVLTF
TGTGCCAGCAGTCCAGGAATCTCCAGGGCCAACGTCCTGACTTTC
>.|TRBJ2-2|TRBV27|.
CASTPTPAGELFF
TGTGCCAGCACCCCTACCCCGGCCGGGGAGCTGTTTTTT
>.|TRBJ1-2|TRBV4-3|.
CASSQDPGQNYYGYTF
TGCGCCAGCAGCCAAGACCCCGGACAGAACTACTATGGCTACACCTTC
>few|TRBJ2-2|TRBV13|TRBD1
CASSFRGSGELFF
TGTGCCAGCAGCTTCAGGGGGTCCGGGGAGCTGTTTTTT
>.|TRBJ1-2|TRBV9|.
CASSVDAGMDYGYTF
TGTGCCAGCAGCGTAGATGCAGGGATGGACTATGGCTACACCTTC
>once|TRBJ1-1|TRBV5-4|TRBD1
CASSGGDRESSEAFF
TGTGCCAGCAGCGGGGGGGACAGGGAAAGCTCTGAAGCTTTCTTT
>.|TRBJ1-6|TRBV28|.
CASSFPTGSSYNSPLHF
TGTGCCAGCAGTTTCCCGACAGGAAGCTCCTATAATTCACCCCTCCACTTT
>.|TRBJ1-4|TRBV5-5|TRBD1
CASSTGQGTNEKLFF
TGTGCCAGCAGCACCGGACAGGGGACTAATGAAAAACTGTTTTTT
>.|TRBJ2-3|TRBV5-1|.
CASSSGPTDTQYF
TGCGCCAGCAGTTCAGGGCCTACAGATACGCAGTATTTT
>.|TRBJ2-5|TRBV5-6|.
CASSWVGGETQYF
TGTGCCAGCAGCTGGGTGGGGGGAGAGACCCAGTACTTC
>few|TRBJ1-1|TRBV9|.
CASSVGQRTEAFF
TGTGCCAGCAGCGTAGGGCAGAGGACTGAAGCTTTCTTT
>.|TRBJ2-2|TRBV6-5|TRBD2
CASSYLRGGSGELFF
TGTGCCAGCAGTTACTTACGGGGGGGCTCCGGGGAGCTGTTTTTT
>.|TRBJ1-4|TRBV2|TRBD1
CASRGTGGHEKLFF
TGTGCCAGCAGGGGGACAGGGGGCCATGAAAAACTGTTTTTT
>.|TRBJ1-2|TRBV14|.
CASSQDSTGIHGYTF
TGTGCCAGCAGCCAAGATTCTACAGGGATTCATGGCTACACCTTC
>.|TRBJ1-4|TRBV18|TRBD1
CASSRGTGDEKLFF
TGTGCCAGCTCACGGGGGACAGGGGACGAAAAACTGTTTTTT
>.|TRBJ1-1|TRBV2|TRBD1
CASSQGGIAEAFF
TGTGCCAGCAGTCAGGGGGGTATCGCTGAAGCTTTCTTT
>.|TRBJ1-4|TRBV9|TRBD1
CASSGNRGGREKLFF
TGTGCCAGCAGCGGAAACAGGGGGGGGCGTGAAAAACTGTTTTTT
>.|TRBJ2-7|TRBV4-1|TRBD2
CASSQAPSGYYEQYF
TGCGCCAGCAGCCAAGCTCCTAGCGGATACTACGAGCAGTACTTC
>.|TRBJ2-7|TRBV5-1|.
CASSHREGAYEQYF
TGCGCCAGCAGCCACAGGGAAGGGGCCTACGAGCAGTACTTC
>.|TRBJ1-2|TRBV28|.
CASSSGANYGYTF
TGTGCCAGCAGCTCCGGAGCTAACTATGGCTACACCTTC
>few|TRBJ2-1|TRBV2|TRBD2
CASASGTSSNEQFF
TGTGCCAGCGCCTCCGGGACTAGCTCGAATGAGCAGTTCTTC
>.|TRBJ1-6|TRBV5-5|.
CASSLGRRGDSPLHF
TGTGCCAGCAGCTTGGGTCGCAGGGGCGATTCACCCCTCCACTTT
>.|TRBJ1-6|TRBV6-1|TRBD1
CASSEWGQYNSPLHF
TGTGCCAGCAGTGAATGGGGACAGTATAATTCACCCCTCCACTTT
>.|TRBJ1-1|TRBV11-1|.
CASSGTRVRGEAFF
TGTGCCAGCAGTGGAACCAGGGTTAGGGGAGAAGCTTTCTTT